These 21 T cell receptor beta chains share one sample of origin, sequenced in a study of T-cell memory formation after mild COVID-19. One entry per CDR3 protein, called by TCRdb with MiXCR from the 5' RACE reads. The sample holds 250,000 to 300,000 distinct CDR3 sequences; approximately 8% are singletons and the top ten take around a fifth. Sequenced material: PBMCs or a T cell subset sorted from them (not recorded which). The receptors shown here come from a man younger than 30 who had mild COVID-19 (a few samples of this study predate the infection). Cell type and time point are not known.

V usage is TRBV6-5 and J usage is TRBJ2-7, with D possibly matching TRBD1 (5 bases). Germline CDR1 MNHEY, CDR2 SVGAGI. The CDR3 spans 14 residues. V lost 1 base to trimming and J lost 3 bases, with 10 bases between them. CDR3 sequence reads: CASSYWGFGYEQYF. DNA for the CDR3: TGTGCCAGCAGTTACTGGGGCTTCGGCTACGAGCAGTACTTC.

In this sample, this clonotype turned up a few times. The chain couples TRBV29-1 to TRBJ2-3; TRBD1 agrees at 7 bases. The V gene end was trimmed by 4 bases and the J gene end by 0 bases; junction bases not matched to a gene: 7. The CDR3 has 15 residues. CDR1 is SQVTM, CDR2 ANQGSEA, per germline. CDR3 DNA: TGCAGCGTTGTCCCGGGGACAGCTAGCACAGATACGCAGTATTTT. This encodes CSVVPGTASTDTQYF.

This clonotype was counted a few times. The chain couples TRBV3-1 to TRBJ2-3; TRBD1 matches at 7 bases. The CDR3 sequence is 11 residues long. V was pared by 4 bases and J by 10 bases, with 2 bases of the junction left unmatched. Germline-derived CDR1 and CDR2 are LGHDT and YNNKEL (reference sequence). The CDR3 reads CASSLQGSQYF. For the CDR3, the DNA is TGTGCCAGCAGCCTACAGGGGTCGCAGTATTTT.

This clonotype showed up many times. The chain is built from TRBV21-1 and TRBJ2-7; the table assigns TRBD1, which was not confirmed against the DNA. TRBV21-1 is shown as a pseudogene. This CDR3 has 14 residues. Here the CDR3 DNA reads TGTGCCAGCAGCAAAAGGGACAGCTCCTACGAGCAGTACGTC. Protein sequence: CASSKRDSSYEQYV.

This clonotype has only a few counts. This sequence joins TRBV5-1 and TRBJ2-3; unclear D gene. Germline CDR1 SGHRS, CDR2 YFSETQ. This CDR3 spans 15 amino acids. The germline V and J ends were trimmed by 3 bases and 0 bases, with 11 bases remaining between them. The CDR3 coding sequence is TGCGCCAGCAGCTCGAGTAGCCCTAGCACAGATACGCAGTATTTT. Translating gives CASSSSSPSTDTQYF.

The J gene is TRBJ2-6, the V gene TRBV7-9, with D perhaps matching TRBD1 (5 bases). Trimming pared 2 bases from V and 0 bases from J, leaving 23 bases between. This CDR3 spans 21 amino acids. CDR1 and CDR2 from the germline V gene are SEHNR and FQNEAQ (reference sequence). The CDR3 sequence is CASSLRRIRGPLYSGANVLTF. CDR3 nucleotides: TGTGCCAGCAGCTTAAGGCGGATAAGGGGCCCCCTTTACTCTGGGGCCAACGTCCTGACTTTC.

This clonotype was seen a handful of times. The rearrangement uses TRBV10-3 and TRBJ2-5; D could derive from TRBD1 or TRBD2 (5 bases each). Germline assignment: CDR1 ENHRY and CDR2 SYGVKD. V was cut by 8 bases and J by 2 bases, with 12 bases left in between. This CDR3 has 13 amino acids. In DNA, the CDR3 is TGTGCCATCGGGACGGCCGTTCAAGAGACCCAGTACTTC. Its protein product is CAIGTAVQETQYF.

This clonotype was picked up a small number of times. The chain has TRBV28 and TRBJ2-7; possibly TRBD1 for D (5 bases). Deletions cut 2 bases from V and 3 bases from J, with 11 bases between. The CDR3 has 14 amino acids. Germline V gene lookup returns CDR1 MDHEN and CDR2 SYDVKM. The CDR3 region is CASSLGAGHYEQYF. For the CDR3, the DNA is TGTGCCAGCAGTTTAGGGGCAGGGCACTACGAGCAGTACTTC.

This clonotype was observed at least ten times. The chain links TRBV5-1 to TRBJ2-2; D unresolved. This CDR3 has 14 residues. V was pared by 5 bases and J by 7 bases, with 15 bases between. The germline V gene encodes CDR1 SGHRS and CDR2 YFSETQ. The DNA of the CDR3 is TGCGCCAGCAGGACGATGGGATTTAACGGGGAGCTGTTTTTT. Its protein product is CASRTMGFNGELFF.

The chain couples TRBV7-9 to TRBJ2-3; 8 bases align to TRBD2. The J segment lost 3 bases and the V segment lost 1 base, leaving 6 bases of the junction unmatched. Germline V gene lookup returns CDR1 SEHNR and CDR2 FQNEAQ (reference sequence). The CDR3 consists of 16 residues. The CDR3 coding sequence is TGTGCCAGCAGCTTAGTGTTAGCGGGGAAGACAGATACGCAGTATTTT. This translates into CASSLVLAGKTDTQYF.

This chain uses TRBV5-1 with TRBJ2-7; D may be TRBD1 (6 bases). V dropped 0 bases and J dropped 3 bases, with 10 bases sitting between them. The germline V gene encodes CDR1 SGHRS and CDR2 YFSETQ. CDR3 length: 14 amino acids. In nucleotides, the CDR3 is TGCGCCAGCAGCTTGGAGCAGGGGTTCTACGAGCAGTACTTC. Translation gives CASSLEQGFYEQYF.

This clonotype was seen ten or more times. The CDR3 loop is CASSLGQTTLFF. The CDR3 bases are TGTGCCAGCTCTCTTGGGCAGACGACGCTGTTTTTT. The gene calls are TRBV12-3 or TRBV12-4 and TRBJ1-4; D call uncertain. The CDR3 has 12 residues. Trimming pared 8 bases from V and 14 bases from J, leaving 18 bases between.

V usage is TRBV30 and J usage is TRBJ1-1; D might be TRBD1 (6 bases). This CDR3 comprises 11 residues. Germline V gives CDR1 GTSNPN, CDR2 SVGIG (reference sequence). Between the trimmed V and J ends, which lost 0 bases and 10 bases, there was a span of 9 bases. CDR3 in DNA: TGTGCCTGGAGTGTACAGGGAATAGCTTTCTTT. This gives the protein CAWSVQGIAFF.

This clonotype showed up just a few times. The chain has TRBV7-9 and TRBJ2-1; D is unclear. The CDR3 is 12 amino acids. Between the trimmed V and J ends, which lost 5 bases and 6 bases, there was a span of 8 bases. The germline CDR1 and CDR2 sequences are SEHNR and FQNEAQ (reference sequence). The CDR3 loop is CASSKTRNEQFF. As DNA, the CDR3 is TGTGCCAGCAGCAAGACTCGCAATGAGCAGTTCTTC.

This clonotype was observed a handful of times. The CDR3 sequence is CASSLSGRLQETQYF. The CDR3 DNA follows: TGTGCCAGCAGCTTGTCGGGGCGGCTACAAGAGACCCAGTACTTC. The J gene is TRBJ2-5, the V gene TRBV5-4, with D perhaps matching TRBD1 or TRBD2 (5 bases each). Germline loops: CDR1 SGHNT, CDR2 YYREEE (reference sequence). This CDR3 spans 15 amino acids. V was shortened by 1 base and J by 2 bases, with 12 bases between the two germline ends.

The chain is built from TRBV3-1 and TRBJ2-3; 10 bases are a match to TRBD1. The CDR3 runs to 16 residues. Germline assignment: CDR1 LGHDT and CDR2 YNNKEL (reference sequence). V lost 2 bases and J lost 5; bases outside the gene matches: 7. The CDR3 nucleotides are TGTGCCAGCAGCCAAAGTCCGGGACAGGGGAGAGATACGCAGTATTTT. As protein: CASSQSPGQGRDTQYF.

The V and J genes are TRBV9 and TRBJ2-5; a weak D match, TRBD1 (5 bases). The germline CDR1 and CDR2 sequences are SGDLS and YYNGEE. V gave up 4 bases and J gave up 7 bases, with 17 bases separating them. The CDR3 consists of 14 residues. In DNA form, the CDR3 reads TGTGCCAGCAGCTCCGTCACAGGCGGAAGGACCCAGTACTTC. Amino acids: CASSSVTGGRTQYF.

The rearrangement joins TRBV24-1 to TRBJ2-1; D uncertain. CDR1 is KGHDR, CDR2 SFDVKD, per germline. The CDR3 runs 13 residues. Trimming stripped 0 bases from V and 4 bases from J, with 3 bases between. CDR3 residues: CATSDLGYNEQFF. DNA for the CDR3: TGTGCCACCAGTGATTTGGGGTACAATGAGCAGTTCTTC.

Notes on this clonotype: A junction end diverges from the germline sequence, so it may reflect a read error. The CDR3 DNA follows: TGTGCCAGCAGCCAAGATGACAGGATGAACACTGAAGATTTCTTT. Protein: CASSQDDRMNTEDFF. This chain joins TRBV4-2 and TRBJ1-1; D possibly corresponds to TRBD1 (6 bases). Germline V gene data show CDR1 as LGHNA and CDR2 as YNFKEQ. The CDR3 runs 15 residues.

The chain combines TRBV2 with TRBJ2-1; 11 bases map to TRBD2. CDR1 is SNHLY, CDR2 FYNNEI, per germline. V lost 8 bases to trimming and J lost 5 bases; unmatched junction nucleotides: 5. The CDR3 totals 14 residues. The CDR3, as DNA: TGTGCCAGCGGTCTGGGACTAGCGGACAATGAGCAGTTCTTC. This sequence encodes CASGLGLADNEQFF.

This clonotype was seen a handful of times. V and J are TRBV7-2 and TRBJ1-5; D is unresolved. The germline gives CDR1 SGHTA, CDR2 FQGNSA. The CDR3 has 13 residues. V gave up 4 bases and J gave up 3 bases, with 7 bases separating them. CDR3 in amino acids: CASSSRANQPQHF. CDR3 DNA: TGTGCCAGCAGCTCGCGGGCCAATCAGCCCCAGCATTTT.